This section outlines one T cell receptor (beta chain) sequence together with its context. Its antigen is not known. The data originate from a study of cytomegalovirus exposure and HLA in healthy donors. Findings of the study overall: Data from an earlier analysis indicated that most TCR beta V segments were productive either about 87% or about 30% of the time. TCR beta sequences reportedly predicted most subjects' HLA-A and HLA-B alleles accurately.

The CDR3 length is 14 residues. Germline V CDR1 and CDR2: SGHTA, FQGNSA. Germline trimming cut 5 bases from V and 7 bases from J; bases unmatched to any gene: 5. PCR used 60 Vbeta primers and 13 Jbeta primers. Clones were read by immunoSEQ multiplex PCR, and TCRdb kept only the in-frame ones, dropping some. This sample carries under 200,000 clones, roughly 65% of them seen once, and the ten largest clones take 4.5%. Source material: PBMCs. The TCR was taken from a woman between 18 and 30 years old in good health and CMV-seropositive. This sequence joins TRBV7-2 and TRBJ1-5, with 10 nucleotides matching TRBD1. The CDR3: CASSLDRGGQPQHF. CDR3 coding DNA: TGTGCCAGCAGCCTGGACAGGGGGGGCCAGCCCCAGCATTTT.